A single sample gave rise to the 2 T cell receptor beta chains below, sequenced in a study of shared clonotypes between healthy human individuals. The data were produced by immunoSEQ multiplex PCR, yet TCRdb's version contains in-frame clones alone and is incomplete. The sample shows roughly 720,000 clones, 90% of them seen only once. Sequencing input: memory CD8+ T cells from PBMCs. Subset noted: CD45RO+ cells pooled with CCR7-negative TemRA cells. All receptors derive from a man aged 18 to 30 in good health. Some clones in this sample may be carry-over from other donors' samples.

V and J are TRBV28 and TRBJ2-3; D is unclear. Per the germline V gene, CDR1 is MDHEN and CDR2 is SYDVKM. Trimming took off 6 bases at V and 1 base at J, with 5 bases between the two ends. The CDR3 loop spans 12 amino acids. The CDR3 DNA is TGTGCCAGCAGCAGACGCACAGATACGCAGTATTTT. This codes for CASSRRTDTQYF.

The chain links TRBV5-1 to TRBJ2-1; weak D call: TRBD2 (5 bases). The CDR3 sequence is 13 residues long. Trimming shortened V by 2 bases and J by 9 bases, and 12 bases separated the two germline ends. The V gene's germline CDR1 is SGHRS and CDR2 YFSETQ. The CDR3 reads CASSFASTGEQFF. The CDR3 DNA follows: TGCGCCAGCAGCTTCGCTAGCACCGGTGAGCAGTTCTTC.